The TCR beta chain described here comes from a study of blood T cell repertoires in COVID-19 (dated by TCRdb to 2018 to 2020). About the full investigation: Samples covering the acute and convalescent phases of COVID-19 were provided by collaborators in the United States, Italy and Spain. The material from the prospective study consisted of cDNA or gDNA derived from T cells, B-cell-depleted T cells, or PBMCs. Deeply sampled blood TCRbeta repertoires from subjects exposed to, actively infected with, or recovered from COVID-19 were included in the dataset. The repertoires were released in a freely available public database meant as a resource for research on the immune response to SARS-CoV-2. Samples came from the ongoing ImmuneRACE study (first 160 participants) plus 1,254 subjects from 6 global collaborators. The sample metadata nearly always contained a de-identified subject ID, COVID-19 status, age in years and sex. Where available, HLA class I and class II types were taken from metadata supplied by the sample provider and were not determined by assay-based typing.

Paper-wide results and their limitations: The amount of clinical and demographic metadata varied by source and participant and was provided uncurated.

Details on this clone: The specificity of this receptor is unknown. Base-call qualities are not available, and no considerably larger clone is one nucleotide away.

The immunoSEQ Assay, a bias-controlled multiplex PCR, was used to amplify TCRbeta CDR3 regions from genomic DNA. On the study's bioinformatics: Nucleated cell counts per sample were estimated from amplification of reference gene primers within the assay. Sequence reads were collapsed and filtered to measure the absolute abundance of every unique TCRbeta CDR3 rearrangement. Productive Simpson clonality was computed per sample as the square root of Simpson's diversity index over productive rearrangements. Here the immuneACCESS table is served through TCRdb, limited to in-frame sequences with V and J called. Missing clones are a known gap in these copies; in checked studies unresolved V genes cover under half, and the rest lacks a known reason. V and J calls and clone size are given by that table; D and trimming were obtained from the DNA. Counted in this sample were around 300,000 clones; 87% of them appeared once. The ten largest account for less than 2.5% of the sample.

Each collaborating institution followed its own protocols to collect whole blood in K2EDTA tubes. For TCRbeta analysis, collaborators shipped samples in one of three forms: frozen whole blood, isolated PBMCs, or DNA extracted from either of those sample types. Sequenced sample: peripheral blood. The origin of this receptor is a man between 18 and 29 years old with active or convalescent COVID-19.

The DNA is TGTGCCAGTAGGACGACAGGGGGCTCCGGTGAAAAACTGTTTTTT. Translated, it reads CASRTTGGSGEKLFF. Recombination joined TRBV19 with TRBJ1-4, with TRBD1 identical over 10 junction bases. Taken from the germline V gene (reference sequence), the CDR1 and CDR2 loops are LNHDA and SQIVND. Counted from cysteine to phenylalanine, this CDR3 has 15 amino acids. Only CDR3 DNA is held: 45 bases, read in frame from base 1. The V end gives up 6 bases and the J end 7 bases, leaving 8 bases in the junction not matched to a gene.